This TCR beta chain emerged from a study of T cell repertoires in cytomegalovirus infection. Study-wide context: CMV epitopes, recently identified HLA-C-restricted and well-studied HLA-B-restricted, were used. It was the public TCR beta signatures that indicated both CMV infection and matching HLA type. General observations from the study: There were HLA-C-restricted CMV-specific TCR beta clonotypes dominating the ex vivo response. Cumulated frequencies of public TCR beta families served to identify carriers of CMV plus the relevant HLA.

Each CDR3 protein gets one entry after TCRdb re-called the reads with MiXCR. The sample gives some 46,000 distinct CDR3 sequences, roughly 18% of which show up once; roughly 53% is in the top ten. CDR3 length equals 16 residues. Per the germline V gene, CDR1 is LGHNA and CDR2 is YNFKEQ. Trimming pared 4 bases from V and 0 bases from J, leaving 13 bases between. This clonotype was recorded at least ten times. Its antigen is undetermined. V gene TRBV4-2 combines with J gene TRBJ1-3; D call uncertain. This receptor was taken from a human donor in good health (CMV status not recorded). Some clones in this sample may be carry-over from other donors' samples. This material consisted of CD8+ T cells from cultured PBMCs, taken from culture after CMV antigen stimulation. The CDR3 spells CASSPSLHRSGNTIYF. CDR3 DNA: TGTGCCAGCAGCCCCTCCCTCCACCGCTCTGGAAACACCATATATTTT.